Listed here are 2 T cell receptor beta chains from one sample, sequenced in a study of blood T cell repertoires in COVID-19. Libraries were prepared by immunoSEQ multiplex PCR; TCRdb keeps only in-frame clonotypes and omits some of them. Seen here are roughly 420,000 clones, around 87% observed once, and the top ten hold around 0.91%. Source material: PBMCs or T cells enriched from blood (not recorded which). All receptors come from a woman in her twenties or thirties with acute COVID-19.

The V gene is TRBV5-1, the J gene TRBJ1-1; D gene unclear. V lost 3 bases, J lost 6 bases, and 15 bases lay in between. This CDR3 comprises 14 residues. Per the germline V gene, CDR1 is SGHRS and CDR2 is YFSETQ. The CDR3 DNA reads TGCGCCAGCAGCTGGAAAGGGAGGGCCTCTGAAGCTTTCTTT. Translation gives CASSWKGRASEAFF.

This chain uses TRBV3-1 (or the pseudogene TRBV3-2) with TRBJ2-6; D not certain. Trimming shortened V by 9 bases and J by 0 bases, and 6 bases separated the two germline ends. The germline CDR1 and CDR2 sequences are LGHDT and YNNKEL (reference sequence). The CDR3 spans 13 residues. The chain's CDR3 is CASKSSGANVLTF. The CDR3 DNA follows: TGTGCCAGTAAGAGCTCTGGGGCCAACGTCCTGACTTTC.